This T cell receptor (beta chain) was profiled in a study of CD8 T cells in ankylosing spondylitis. Overall study findings and caveats: A number of the motif variants had already been described in reactive arthritis synovial fluid and blood. Reportedly, disease-linked clones are significantly enriched in ankylosing spondylitis patients' matched synovial fluid. Disease-linked clones had a CD8+ phenotype and relatively low frequency in peripheral blood.

The TCR beta libraries were generated through quantitative 5'-RACE incorporating molecular barcodes. TCRdb itself ran the 5' RACE reads through MiXCR, one entry per CDR3 protein. The sample yields under 150,000 distinct CDR3 sequences, about an eighth seen once. With V trimmed by 4 bases and J by 4 bases, 8 bases remained unmatched. Looked up from germline, CDR1 is SGHRS and CDR2 is YFSETQ. CDR3 length: 17 amino acids. In this sample, this clonotype turned up many times. Its target is unknown. Sequenced input: blood, either unsorted or a sorted T cell fraction (not recorded which). This clonotype was sampled from a female donor with ankylosing spondylitis or in good health (not recorded which). The chain recombines TRBV5-1 with TRBJ2-1, with TRBD2 matching over 13 bases. Here the CDR3 DNA reads TGCGCCAGCAGCCTCCTGGGACTAGCGGGGACTTACAATGAGCAGTTCTTC. Residues: CASSLLGLAGTYNEQFF.